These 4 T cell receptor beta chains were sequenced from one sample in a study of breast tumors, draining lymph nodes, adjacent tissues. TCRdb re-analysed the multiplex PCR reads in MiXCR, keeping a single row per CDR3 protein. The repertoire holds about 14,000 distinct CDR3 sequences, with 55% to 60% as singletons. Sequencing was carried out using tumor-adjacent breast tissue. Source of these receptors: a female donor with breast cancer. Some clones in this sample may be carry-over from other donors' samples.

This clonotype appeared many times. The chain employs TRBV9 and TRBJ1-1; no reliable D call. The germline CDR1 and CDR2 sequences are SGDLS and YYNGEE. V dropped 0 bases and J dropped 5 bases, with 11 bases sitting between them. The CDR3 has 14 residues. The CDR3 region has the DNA TGTGCCAGCAGCGTAGGGGTTGACGGGACTGAAGCTTTCTTT. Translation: CASSVGVDGTEAFF.

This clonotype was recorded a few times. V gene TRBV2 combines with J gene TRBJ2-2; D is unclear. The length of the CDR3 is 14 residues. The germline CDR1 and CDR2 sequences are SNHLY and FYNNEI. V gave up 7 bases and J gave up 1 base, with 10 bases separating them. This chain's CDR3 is CASNQWGNTGELFF. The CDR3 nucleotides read TGTGCCAGCAACCAGTGGGGGAACACCGGGGAGCTGTTTTTT.

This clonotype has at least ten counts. In nucleotides, the CDR3 is TGCGCCAGCAGCCAGGGACAGGGGAGTTACAATGAGCAGTTCTTC. Translating it yields CASSQGQGSYNEQFF. The rearrangement uses TRBV4-3 and TRBJ2-1; 10 bases are shared with TRBD1. The CDR3 covers 15 residues. Germline values: CDR1 LGHNA, CDR2 YSLEER. The V gene end was trimmed by 3 bases and the J gene end by 4 bases; junction bases not matched to a gene: 3.

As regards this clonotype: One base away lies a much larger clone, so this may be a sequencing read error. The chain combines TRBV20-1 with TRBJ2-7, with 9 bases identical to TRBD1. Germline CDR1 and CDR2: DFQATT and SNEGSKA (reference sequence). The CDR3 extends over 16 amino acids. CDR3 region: CSARGMTGGTSYEQCF. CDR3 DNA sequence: TGCAGTGCTAGAGGGATGACAGGGGGAACCTCCTACGAGCAGTGCTTC.